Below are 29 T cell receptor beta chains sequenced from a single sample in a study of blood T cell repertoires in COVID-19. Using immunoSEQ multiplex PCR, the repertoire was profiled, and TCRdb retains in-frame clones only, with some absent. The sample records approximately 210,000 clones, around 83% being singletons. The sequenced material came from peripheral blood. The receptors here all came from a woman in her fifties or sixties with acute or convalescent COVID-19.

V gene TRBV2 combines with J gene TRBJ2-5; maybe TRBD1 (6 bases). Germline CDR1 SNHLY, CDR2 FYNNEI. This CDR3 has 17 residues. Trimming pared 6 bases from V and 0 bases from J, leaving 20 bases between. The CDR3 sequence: CASRAPQGTLYQETQYF. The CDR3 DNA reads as TGTGCCAGCAGGGCCCCACAGGGAACTCTGTACCAAGAGACCCAGTACTTC.

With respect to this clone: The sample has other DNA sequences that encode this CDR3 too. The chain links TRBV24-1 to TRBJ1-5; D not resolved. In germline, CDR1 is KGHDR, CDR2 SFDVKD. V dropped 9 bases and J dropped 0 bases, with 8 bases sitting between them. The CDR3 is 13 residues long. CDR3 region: CATGGDSNQPQHF. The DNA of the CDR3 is TGTGCCACCGGTGGAGATAGCAATCAGCCCCAGCATTTT.

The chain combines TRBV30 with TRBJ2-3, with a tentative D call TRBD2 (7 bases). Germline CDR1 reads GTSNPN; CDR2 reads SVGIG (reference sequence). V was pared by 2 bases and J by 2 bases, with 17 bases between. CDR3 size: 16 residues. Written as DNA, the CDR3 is TGTGCCTGGAGTCGGGGGGCGGGGGAGACCACAGATACGCAGTATTTT. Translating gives CAWSRGAGETTDTQYF.

CDR3 region: CASSLAPPLAMGTQYF. In DNA form, the CDR3 reads TGTGCCAGCAGCTTAGCTCCGCCGCTAGCGATGGGGACCCAGTACTTC. This chain uses TRBV7-2 with TRBJ2-5; a weak D match, TRBD2 (6 bases). Germline-derived CDR1 and CDR2 are SGHTA and FQGNSA. This CDR3 has 16 residues. V dropped 0 bases and J dropped 7 bases, with 18 bases sitting between them.

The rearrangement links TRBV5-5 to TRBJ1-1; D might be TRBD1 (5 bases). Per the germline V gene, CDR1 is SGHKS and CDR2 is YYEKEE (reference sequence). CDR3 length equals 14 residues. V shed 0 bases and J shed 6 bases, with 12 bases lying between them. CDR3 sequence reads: CASSLVHRGAEAFF. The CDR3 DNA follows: TGTGCCAGCAGCTTGGTTCACCGGGGGGCTGAAGCTTTCTTT.

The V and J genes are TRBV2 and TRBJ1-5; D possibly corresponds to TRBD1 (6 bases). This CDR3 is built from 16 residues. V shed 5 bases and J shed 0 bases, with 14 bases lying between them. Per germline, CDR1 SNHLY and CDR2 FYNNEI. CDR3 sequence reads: CASSPYRGYSNQPQHF. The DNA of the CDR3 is TGTGCCAGCAGTCCTTATAGGGGGTATAGCAATCAGCCCCAGCATTTT.

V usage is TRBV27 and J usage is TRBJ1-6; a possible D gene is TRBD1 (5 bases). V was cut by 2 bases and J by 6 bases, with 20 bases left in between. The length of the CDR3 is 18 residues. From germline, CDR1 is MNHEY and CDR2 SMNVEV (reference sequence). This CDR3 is CASSLADVQGSVNSPLHF. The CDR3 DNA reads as TGTGCCAGCAGTTTAGCGGACGTCCAGGGCTCGGTTAATTCACCCCTCCACTTT.

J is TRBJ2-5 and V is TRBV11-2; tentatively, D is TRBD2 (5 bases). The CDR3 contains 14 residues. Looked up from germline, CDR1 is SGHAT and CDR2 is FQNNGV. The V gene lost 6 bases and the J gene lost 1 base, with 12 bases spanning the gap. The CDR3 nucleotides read TGTGCCAGCAGGCGCGGGTCGCTCCAAGAGACCCAGTACTTC. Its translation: CASRRGSLQETQYF.

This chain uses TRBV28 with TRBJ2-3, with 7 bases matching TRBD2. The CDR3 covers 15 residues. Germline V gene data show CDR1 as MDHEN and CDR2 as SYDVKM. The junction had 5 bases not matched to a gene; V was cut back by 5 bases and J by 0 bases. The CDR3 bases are TGTGCCAGCAGTCCCTTTAGCGGGAGCACAGATACGCAGTATTTT. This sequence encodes CASSPFSGSTDTQYF.

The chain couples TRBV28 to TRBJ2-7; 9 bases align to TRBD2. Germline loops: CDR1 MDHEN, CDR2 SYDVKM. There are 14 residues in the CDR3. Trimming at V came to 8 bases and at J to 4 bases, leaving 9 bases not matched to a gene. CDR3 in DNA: TGTGCCAGCGCGTCGGCTAGCGGGAAATACGAGCAGTACTTC. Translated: CASASASGKYEQYF.

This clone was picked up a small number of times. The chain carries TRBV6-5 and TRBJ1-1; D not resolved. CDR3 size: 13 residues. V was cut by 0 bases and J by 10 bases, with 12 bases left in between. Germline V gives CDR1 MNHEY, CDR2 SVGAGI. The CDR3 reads CASSYSGWEGAFF. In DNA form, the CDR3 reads TGTGCCAGCAGTTACTCTGGGTGGGAGGGAGCTTTCTTT.

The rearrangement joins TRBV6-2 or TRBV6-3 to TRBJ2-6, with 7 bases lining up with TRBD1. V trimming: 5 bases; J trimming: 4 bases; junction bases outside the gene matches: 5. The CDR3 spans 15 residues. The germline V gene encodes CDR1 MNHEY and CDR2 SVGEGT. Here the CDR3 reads CASSTDRVGANVLTF. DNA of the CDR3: TGTGCCAGCAGTACAGACAGGGTCGGGGCCAACGTCCTGACTTTC.

The CDR3 is CAISESTGQGFSYNEQFF. For the CDR3, the DNA is TGTGCCATCAGTGAGTCGACGGGACAGGGGTTTTCCTACAATGAGCAGTTCTTC. This chain connects TRBV10-3 to TRBJ2-1; 10 nucleotides agree with TRBD1. The germline V gene encodes CDR1 ENHRY and CDR2 SYGVKD. J lost 1 base, V lost 0 bases, and 6 bases had no gene match. The CDR3 covers 18 residues.

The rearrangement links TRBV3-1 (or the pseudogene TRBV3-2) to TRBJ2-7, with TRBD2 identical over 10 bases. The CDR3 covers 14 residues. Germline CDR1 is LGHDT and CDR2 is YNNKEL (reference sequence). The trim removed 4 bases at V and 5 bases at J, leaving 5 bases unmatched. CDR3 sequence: CASSLLAGDNEQYF. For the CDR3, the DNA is TGTGCCAGCAGCCTTCTAGCGGGAGACAACGAGCAGTACTTC.

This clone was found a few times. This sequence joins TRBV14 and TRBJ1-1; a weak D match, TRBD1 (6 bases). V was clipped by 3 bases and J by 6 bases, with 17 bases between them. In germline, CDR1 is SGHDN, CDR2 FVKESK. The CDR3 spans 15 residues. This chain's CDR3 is CASSQDGWGGAEAFF. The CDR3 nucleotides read TGTGCCAGCAGCCAGGATGGCTGGGGGGGCGCTGAAGCTTTCTTT. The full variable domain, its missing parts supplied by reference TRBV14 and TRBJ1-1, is EAGVTQFPSHSVIEKGQTVTLRCDPISGHDNLYWYRRVMGKEIKFLLHFVKESKQDESGMPNNRFLAERTGGTYSTLKVQPAELEDSGVYFCASSQDGWGGAEAFFGQGTRLTVV.

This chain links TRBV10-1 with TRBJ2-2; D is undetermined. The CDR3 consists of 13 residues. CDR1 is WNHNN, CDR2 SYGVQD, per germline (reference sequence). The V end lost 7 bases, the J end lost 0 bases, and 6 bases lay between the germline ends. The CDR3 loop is CASTDTNTGELFF. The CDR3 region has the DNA TGCGCCAGCACAGATACGAACACCGGGGAGCTGTTTTTT.

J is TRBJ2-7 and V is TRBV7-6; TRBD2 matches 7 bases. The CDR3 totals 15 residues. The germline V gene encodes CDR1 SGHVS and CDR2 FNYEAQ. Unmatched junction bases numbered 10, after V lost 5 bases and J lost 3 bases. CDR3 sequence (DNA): TGTGCCAGCAGCGACAGAGCGGGACTCCTCTACGAGCAGTACTTC. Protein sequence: CASSDRAGLLYEQYF. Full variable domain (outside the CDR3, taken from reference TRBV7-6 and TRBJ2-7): GAGVSQSPRYKVTKRGQDVALRCDPISGHVSLYWYRQALGQGPEFLTYFNYEAQQDKSGLPNDRFSAERPEGSISTLTIQRTEQRDSAMYRCASSDRAGLLYEQYFGPGTRLTVT.

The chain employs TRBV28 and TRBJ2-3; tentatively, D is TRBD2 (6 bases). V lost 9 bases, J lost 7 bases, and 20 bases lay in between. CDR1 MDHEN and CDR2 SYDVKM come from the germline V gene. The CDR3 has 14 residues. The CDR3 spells CASHRDSLGNTQYF. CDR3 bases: TGTGCCAGTCACCGGGACTCCCTCGGGAATACGCAGTATTTT.

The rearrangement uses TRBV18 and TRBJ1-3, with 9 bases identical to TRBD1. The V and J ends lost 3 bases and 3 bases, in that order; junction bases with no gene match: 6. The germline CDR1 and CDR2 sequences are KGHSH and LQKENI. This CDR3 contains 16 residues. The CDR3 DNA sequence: TGTGCCAGCTCACCCGCGGGACAGGGCTTTGGAAACACCATATATTTT. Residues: CASSPAGQGFGNTIYF.

The CDR3 region has the DNA TGTGCCAGCAGCGTAGAGAGCGGGAAGCAGGAGACCCAGTACTTC. As protein: CASSVESGKQETQYF. V is TRBV9 and J is TRBJ2-5; 7 bases map to TRBD2. Per the germline V gene, CDR1 is SGDLS and CDR2 is YYNGEE. The CDR3 totals 15 residues. The trim removed 0 bases at V and 5 bases at J, leaving 7 bases unmatched.

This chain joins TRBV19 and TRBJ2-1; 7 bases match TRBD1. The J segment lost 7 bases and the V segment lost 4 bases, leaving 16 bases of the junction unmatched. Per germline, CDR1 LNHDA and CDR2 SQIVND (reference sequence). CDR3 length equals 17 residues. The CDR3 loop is CASSSRMGTAFRNEQFF. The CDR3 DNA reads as TGTGCCAGTAGTAGTAGAATGGGGACAGCGTTCCGTAATGAGCAGTTCTTC. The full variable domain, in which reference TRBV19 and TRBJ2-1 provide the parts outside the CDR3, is DGGITQSPKYLFRKEGQNVTLSCEQNLNHDAMYWYRQDPGQGLRLIYYSQIVNDFQKGDIAEGYSVSREKKESFPLTVTSAQKNPTAFYLCASSSRMGTAFRNEQFFGPGTRLTVL.

The CDR3 protein is CASSLGSHAQHF. The DNA for the CDR3 is TGTGCCAGCAGTTTGGGGAGCCATGCCCAGCATTTT. The chain has TRBV12-3 or TRBV12-4 and TRBJ1-5, with D unclear. Between the trimmed V and J ends, which lost 3 bases and 11 bases, there was a span of 11 bases. The CDR3 is made up of 12 amino acids.

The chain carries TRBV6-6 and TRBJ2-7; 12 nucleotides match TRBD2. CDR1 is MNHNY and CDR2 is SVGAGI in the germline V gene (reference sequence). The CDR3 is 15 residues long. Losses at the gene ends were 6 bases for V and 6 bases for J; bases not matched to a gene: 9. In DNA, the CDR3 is TGTGCCAGCAGCTCGCGACTAGCGGGAGTCAGCGAGCAGTACTTC. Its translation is CASSSRLAGVSEQYF.

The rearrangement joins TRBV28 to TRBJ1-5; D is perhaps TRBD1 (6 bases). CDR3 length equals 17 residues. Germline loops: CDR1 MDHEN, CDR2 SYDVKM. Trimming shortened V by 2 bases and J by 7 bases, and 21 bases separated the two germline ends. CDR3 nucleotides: TGTGCCAGCAGTTTAGACAGGTGGGGAACTGGGGAACAGCCCCAGCATTTT. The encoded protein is CASSLDRWGTGEQPQHF.

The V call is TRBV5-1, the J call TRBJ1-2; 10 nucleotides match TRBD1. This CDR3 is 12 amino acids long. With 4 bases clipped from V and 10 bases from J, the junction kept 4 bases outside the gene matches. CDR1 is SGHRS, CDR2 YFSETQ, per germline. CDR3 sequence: CASSPGTGAYTF. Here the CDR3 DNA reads TGCGCCAGCAGCCCCGGGACAGGGGCCTACACCTTC.

Here the CDR3 reads CASSSGTGGAEQFF. In DNA, the CDR3 is TGTGCCAGCAGTTCCGGGACAGGGGGGGCTGAGCAGTTCTTC. The chain combines TRBV11-3 with TRBJ2-1, with TRBD1 matching over 11 bases. Losses at the gene ends were 6 bases for V and 9 bases for J; bases not matched to a gene: 7. Germline CDR1 SGHNT, CDR2 YENEEA. The CDR3 length is 14 residues.

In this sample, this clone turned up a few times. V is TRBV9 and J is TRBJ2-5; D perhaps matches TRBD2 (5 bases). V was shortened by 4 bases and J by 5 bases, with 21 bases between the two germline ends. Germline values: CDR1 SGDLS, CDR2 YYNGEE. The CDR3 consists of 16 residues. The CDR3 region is CASSNGVVKIGETQYF. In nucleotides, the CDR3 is TGTGCCAGCAGCAACGGGGTGGTGAAAATCGGGGAGACCCAGTACTTC.

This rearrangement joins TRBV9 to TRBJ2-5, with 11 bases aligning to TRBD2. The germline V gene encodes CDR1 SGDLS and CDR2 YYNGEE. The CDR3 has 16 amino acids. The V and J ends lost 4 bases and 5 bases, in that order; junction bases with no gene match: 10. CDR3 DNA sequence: TGTGCCAGCAGCCCCCTAACTAGCGGGAGTTTCGAGACCCAGTACTTC. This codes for CASSPLTSGSFETQYF. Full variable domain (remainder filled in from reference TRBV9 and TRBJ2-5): DSGVTQTPKHLITATGQRVTLRCSPRSGDLSVYWYQQSLDQGLQFLIQYYNGEERAKGNILERFSAQQFPDLHSELNLSSLELGDSALYFCASSPLTSGSFETQYFGPGTRLLVL.

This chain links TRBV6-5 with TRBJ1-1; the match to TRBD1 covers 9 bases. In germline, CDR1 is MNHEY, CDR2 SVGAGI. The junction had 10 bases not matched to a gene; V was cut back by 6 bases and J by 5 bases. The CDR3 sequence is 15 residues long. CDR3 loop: CASSLTGQGMTEAFF. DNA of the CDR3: TGTGCCAGCAGCCTAACCGGACAGGGGATGACTGAAGCTTTCTTT.